These 32 T cell receptor beta chains were all obtained from the same sample, sequenced in a study of T-cell memory formation after mild COVID-19. TCRdb reanalysed the 5' RACE reads using MiXCR and keeps one entry per CDR3 protein. The data contain fewer than 400,000 distinct CDR3 sequences, approximately 16% of them singletons. The sequencing sample was made of PBMCs or a T cell subset sorted from them (not recorded which). Source of these receptors: a man between 18 and 35 years old who had mild COVID-19 (a few samples of this study predate the infection). Cell type and time point are not known.

This chain uses TRBV20-1 with TRBJ2-3; 10 positions match TRBD2. Germline V lookup: CDR1 DFQATT, CDR2 SNEGSKA (reference sequence). This CDR3 comprises 17 residues. V gave up 7 bases and J gave up 0 bases; unmatched junction bases: 13. The CDR3 DNA sequence: TGCAGTGTTGAGGGTAGCGGGGGGACTCCTAGCACAGATACGCAGTATTTT. Protein product: CSVEGSGGTPSTDTQYF.

The genes are TRBV20-1 and TRBJ2-1; D not resolved. Trimming took 0 bases from V and 5 from J, leaving 8 bases between them. The germline CDR1 and CDR2 sequences are DFQATT and SNEGSKA (reference sequence). CDR3 length: 13 residues. The CDR3: CSARDGPHNEQFF. The DNA for the CDR3 is TGCAGTGCTAGAGATGGTCCACACAATGAGCAGTTCTTC.

The chain couples TRBV29-1 to TRBJ2-3; possibly TRBD2 for D (6 bases). Germline CDR1 reads SQVTM; CDR2 reads ANQGSEA. The CDR3 length is 13 residues. Trimming left V 5 bases short and J 8 bases short, with 17 bases between. The CDR3 region has the DNA TGCAGCGTTAAGCTACGCCTGGAGGGTACGCAGTATTTT. Its protein is CSVKLRLEGTQYF.

This chain connects TRBV7-2 to TRBJ2-7; perhaps D is TRBD1 or TRBD2 (6 bases each). Germline V gives CDR1 SGHTA, CDR2 FQGNSA. V dropped 5 bases and J dropped 2 bases, with 13 bases sitting between them. The CDR3 is 14 residues long. CDR3 amino acids: CASSQGGFPYEQYF. The CDR3 DNA reads as TGTGCCAGCAGCCAAGGGGGGTTCCCCTACGAGCAGTACTTC.

The table lists this clonotype with a few counts. The chain couples TRBV12-3 or TRBV12-4 to TRBJ1-1, with D unclear. V was cut by 8 bases and J by 2 bases, with 6 bases left in between. There are 11 residues in the CDR3. The CDR3 region is CASGHNTEAFF. In DNA form, the CDR3 reads TGTGCCAGCGGCCACAACACTGAAGCTTTCTTT.

This clonotype occurred a few times. The rearrangement joins TRBV30 to TRBJ1-5; D is perhaps TRBD1 (6 bases). CDR1 GTSNPN and CDR2 SVGIG come from the germline V gene (reference sequence). The CDR3 spans 12 residues. The DNA for the CDR3 is TGTGGGGCAGGGGATAGCAATCAGCCCCAGCATTTT. Protein: CGAGDSNQPQHF.

This clonotype was seen a few times. This chain links TRBV7-2 with TRBJ1-5; D remains ambiguous. The CDR3 length is 17 residues. The V gene lost 1 base and the J gene lost 0 bases, with 13 bases spanning the gap. Germline V CDR1 and CDR2: SGHTA, FQGNSA. The CDR3 DNA reads as TGTGCCAGCAGCTTAGGGGATAAAGTCTTTAGCAATCAGCCCCAGCATTTT. Encoded protein: CASSLGDKVFSNQPQHF.

The chain recombines TRBV21-1 with TRBJ2-7; TRBD1 is the table's D call and was not checked against the DNA. TRBV21-1 is a documented pseudogene. There are 19 residues in the CDR3. CDR3 sequence: CASSKGRPPDRVKDNEQYV. The CDR3 coding sequence is TGTGCCAGCAGCAAAGGCCGACCCCCGGACAGGGTTAAGGACAACGAGCAGTACGTC.

This clonotype was detected a few times. This chain uses TRBV6-2 or TRBV6-3 with TRBJ2-7, with D possibly matching TRBD2 (7 bases). Trimming removed 2 bases from V and 7 bases from J, with 12 bases in between. The CDR3 loop spans 13 amino acids. Germline CDR1 MNHEY, CDR2 SVGEGT. The CDR3 coding sequence is TGTGCCAGCAGTTACCACGGGGGGCGGGAGCAGTACGTC. This translates into CASSYHGGREQYV.

The chain carries TRBV4-3 and TRBJ1-2; 7 bases are shared with TRBD1. This CDR3 is 17 amino acids long. Looked up from germline, CDR1 is LGHNA and CDR2 is YSLEER. The V segment lost 4 bases and the J segment 3 bases; nucleotides outside the gene matches: 14. The CDR3 loop reads CASSRTGEAKLYYGYTF. The CDR3 coding sequence is TGCGCCAGCAGCCGGACAGGCGAGGCCAAACTGTACTATGGCTACACCTTC.

This clonotype was seen only a few times. This sequence joins TRBV18 and TRBJ1-3; no firm D call. The V and J ends lost 0 bases and 9 bases respectively, with 9 bases between them. This CDR3 contains 13 residues. CDR1 KGHSH and CDR2 LQKENI come from the germline V gene. CDR3 sequence (DNA): TGTGCCAGCTCACCACCCACGGTTGCCACCATATATTTT. It yields the protein CASSPPTVATIYF.

This clonotype showed up just a few times. The chain uses TRBV12-3 or TRBV12-4 and TRBJ2-2; 9 positions agree with TRBD1. The CDR3 has 16 amino acids. V lost 3 bases, J lost 4 bases, and 6 bases stayed unmatched. The CDR3 here is CASSLGQGEVTGELFF. DNA for the CDR3: TGTGCCAGCAGTTTGGGACAGGGAGAGGTCACCGGGGAGCTGTTTTTT.

This clonotype has a handful of counts. V and J are TRBV20-1 and TRBJ1-6; TRBD1 matches at 8 bases. The CDR3 extends over 15 amino acids. Germline trimming cut 5 bases from V and 0 bases from J; bases unmatched to any gene: 3. Per germline, CDR1 DFQATT and CDR2 SNEGSKA (reference sequence). As DNA, the CDR3 is TGCAGTGCTCAAACAGGGGGCTCCTATAATTCACCCCTCCACTTT. Translating it yields CSAQTGGSYNSPLHF.

This chain connects TRBV9 to TRBJ1-2; D uncertain. Looked up from germline, CDR1 is SGDLS and CDR2 is YYNGEE. The CDR3 extends over 13 amino acids. V lost 0 bases to trimming and J lost 1 base, with 4 bases between them. DNA for the CDR3: TGTGCCAGCAGCGTAGGTGATAACTATGGCTACACCTTC. Amino acid sequence: CASSVGDNYGYTF.

The gene calls are TRBV12-3 or TRBV12-4 and TRBJ2-7; the match to TRBD1 covers 7 bases. Trimming removed 5 bases from V and 5 bases from J; junction bases left unmatched: 6. The CDR3 runs to 13 residues. This CDR3 is CASSRPTGDEQYF. DNA for the CDR3: TGTGCCAGCAGTCGTCCCACAGGGGACGAGCAGTACTTC.

The genes are TRBV6-2 or TRBV6-3 and TRBJ1-4; D is possibly TRBD1 (5 bases). Trimming cost V 6 bases and J 3 bases, with 17 bases left between them. CDR1 and CDR2 (germline): MNHEY, SVGEGT. CDR3 length: 16 residues. The CDR3 here is CASSSTVDRSNEKLFF. CDR3 nucleotides: TGTGCCAGCAGCTCAACGGTCGACAGATCTAATGAAAAACTGTTTTTT.

This clonotype was observed a handful of times. The gene calls are TRBV5-1 and TRBJ2-7, with 7 positions matching TRBD1. Germline V gives CDR1 SGHRS, CDR2 YFSETQ. The CDR3 is 13 amino acids. Trimming cost V 2 bases and J 2 bases; bases outside gene matches: 1. The DNA of the CDR3 is TGCGCCAGCAGCTTACAGGGGACCTACGAGCAGTACTTC. This encodes CASSLQGTYEQYF.

The chain uses TRBV19 and TRBJ2-2; 7 positions agree with TRBD1. Germline loops: CDR1 LNHDA, CDR2 SQIVND (reference sequence). V was pared by 3 bases and J by 1 base, with 2 bases of the junction left unmatched. The CDR3 is 15 residues long. The CDR3 sequence is CASSIRQGNTGELFF. The CDR3 coding sequence is TGTGCCAGTAGTATCAGACAGGGGAACACCGGGGAGCTGTTTTTT.

This clonotype has just a few counts. The V gene is TRBV9, the J gene TRBJ1-6, with TRBD1 matching over 7 bases. The CDR3 runs 17 residues. J was trimmed by 9 bases and V by 0 bases; bases with no gene match: 12. Germline V gene data show CDR1 as SGDLS and CDR2 as YYNGEE. CDR3 sequence: CASSVDGSGTEASPLHF. CDR3 in DNA: TGTGCCAGCAGCGTAGACGGCTCCGGGACAGAGGCTTCACCCCTCCACTTT.

The chain combines TRBV4-1 with TRBJ2-5; maybe TRBD2 (5 bases). V lost 3 bases, J lost 7 bases, and 15 bases lay in between. This CDR3 contains 14 residues. Germline V gene lookup returns CDR1 MGHRA and CDR2 YSYEKL. The CDR3 nucleotides are TGCGCCAGCAGCCAGGCCGGGAAAAAAGGGACCCAGTACTTC. Translating it yields CASSQAGKKGTQYF.

This clonotype was observed a handful of times. The chain uses TRBV27 and TRBJ2-1; maybe TRBD2 (6 bases). Germline lookup yields CDR1 MNHEY and CDR2 SMNVEV (reference sequence). The V end lost 3 bases, the J end lost 9 bases, and 12 bases lay between the germline ends. The CDR3 has 13 residues. DNA of the CDR3: TGTGCCAGCAGTTTTTCGTTGGAGGGTGAGCAGTTCTTC. This translates into CASSFSLEGEQFF.

This clonotype was observed a few times. The chain recombines TRBV3-1 with TRBJ2-7; D unresolved. The CDR3 runs 15 residues. Trimming cost V 1 base and J 7 bases, with 17 bases left between them. CDR1 LGHDT and CDR2 YNNKEL come from the germline V gene (reference sequence). CDR3 DNA: TGTGCCAGCAGCCAAGGGGCAGGCCCTACGGGTGAGCAGTACTTC. It specifies CASSQGAGPTGEQYF.

This clonotype has only a few counts. The chain has TRBV5-1 and TRBJ1-2; D remains ambiguous. This CDR3 region has 15 residues. V lost 0 bases, J lost 3 bases, and 12 bases lay in between. Germline V gives CDR1 SGHRS, CDR2 YFSETQ. CDR3 sequence (DNA): TGCGCCAGCAGCTTGGATTCAACACTGTACTATGGCTACACCTTC. This encodes CASSLDSTLYYGYTF.

This clonotype was counted only a few times. The rearrangement links TRBV4-1 to TRBJ2-4, with D possibly matching TRBD2 (5 bases). The V end lost 5 bases, the J end lost 3 bases, and 17 bases lay between the germline ends. Germline V gene lookup returns CDR1 MGHRA and CDR2 YSYEKL. CDR3 size: 16 residues. CDR3 residues: CASSFDEGGDKNIQYF. The CDR3 nucleotides read TGCGCCAGCAGCTTCGATGAGGGTGGGGACAAAAACATTCAGTACTTC.

In this sample, this clonotype turned up a few times. The rearrangement joins TRBV4-1 to TRBJ2-5; D ambiguous. From germline, CDR1 is MGHRA and CDR2 YSYEKL. This CDR3 has 16 residues. V lost 3 bases, J lost 5 bases, and 19 bases lay in between. In nucleotides, the CDR3 is TGCGCCAGCAGCCAGTTCACGCGCGGACGACGGGAGACCCAGTACTTC. Its translation is CASSQFTRGRRETQYF.

This clonotype has a handful of counts. This chain connects TRBV4-1 to TRBJ2-5; D remains unclear. Germline assignment: CDR1 MGHRA and CDR2 YSYEKL. With 4 bases removed from V and 3 bases from J, the gap between germline ends came to 9 bases. The CDR3 length is 13 residues. DNA for the CDR3: TGCGCCAGCAGCCCGTACAGAGAAGAGACCCAGTACTTC. The encoded protein is CASSPYREETQYF.

This chain uses TRBV4-3 with TRBJ1-1, with D hard to call. V was shortened by 0 bases and J by 2 bases, with 10 bases between the two germline ends. The V gene's germline CDR1 is LGHNA and CDR2 YSLEER. This CDR3 has 15 amino acids. CDR3 in DNA: TGCGCCAGCAGCCAAGATCCGACGGTAAACACTGAAGCTTTCTTT. Translation gives CASSQDPTVNTEAFF.

There are a few counts of this clonotype. V gene TRBV2 combines with J gene TRBJ1-5, with D possibly TRBD1 on 5 matching bases. This CDR3 is built from 14 residues. V was trimmed by 1 base and J by 7 bases, leaving 11 bases between them. Germline V gene sequence: CDR1 SNHLY, CDR2 FYNNEI. The CDR3 bases are TGTGCCAGCAGTGAAGTCAGGGTAGGGCAGCCCCAGCATTTT. Residues: CASSEVRVGQPQHF.

This clonotype was detected only a few times. This chain uses TRBV5-1 with TRBJ1-1, with D uncertain. The CDR3 loop spans 14 amino acids. Per the germline V gene, CDR1 is SGHRS and CDR2 is YFSETQ. V lost 3 bases and J 4 bases, leaving 13 bases between the germline ends. CDR3 nucleotides: TGCGCCAGCAGCTGGCTACCCGCTGCCACTGAAGCTTTCTTT. Protein: CASSWLPAATEAFF. Supplemented by reference TRBV5-1 and TRBJ1-1, the full variable domain reads KAGVTQTPRYLIKTRGQQVTLSCSPISGHRSVSWYQQTPGQGLQFLFEYFSETQRNKGNFPGRFSGRQFSNSRSEMNVSTLELGDSALYLCASSWLPAATEAFFGQGTRLTVV.

This clonotype was observed many times. The rearrangement links TRBV9 to TRBJ2-1; D remains unclear. Germline values: CDR1 SGDLS, CDR2 YYNGEE. The V end lost 4 bases, the J end lost 2 bases, and 13 bases lay between the germline ends. This CDR3 is built from 15 residues. For the CDR3, the DNA is TGTGCCAGCAGCATAGACGGCCTTCCCTACAATGAGCAGTTCTTC. It is translated as CASSIDGLPYNEQFF. Looking up the rest from reference TRBV9 and TRBJ2-1 gives the full variable domain: DSGVTQTPKHLITATGQRVTLRCSPRSGDLSVYWYQQSLDQGLQFLIQYYNGEERAKGNILERFSAQQFPDLHSELNLSSLELGDSALYFCASSIDGLPYNEQFFGPGTRLTVL.

This chain joins TRBV6-2 or TRBV6-3 and TRBJ2-3, with TRBD2 identical over 9 bases. CDR1 is MNHEY, CDR2 SVGEGT, per germline. The trim removed 3 bases at V and 4 bases at J, leaving 5 bases unmatched. The CDR3 runs 15 residues. The CDR3 coding sequence is TGTGCCAGCAGTTATTACAGCGGGGGGTCAGATACGCAGTATTTT. Translation: CASSYYSGGSDTQYF.

The V gene is TRBV4-2, the J gene TRBJ2-5, with 8 bases matching TRBD2. Germline values: CDR1 LGHNA, CDR2 YNFKEQ. Trimming removed 6 bases from V and 5 bases from J; junction bases left unmatched: 5. The CDR3 covers 13 residues. The CDR3 DNA is TGTGCCAGCAGAGCCGGGGGGGCGGAGACCCAGTACTTC. It yields the protein CASRAGGAETQYF.